This paragraph reports one T cell receptor (beta chain). This sample is part of a study of blood T cell repertoires in COVID-19. Authors' analysis steps: Amplification from reference gene primers served as the basis for estimated nucleated cell counts. Data came from immunoSEQ multiplex PCR; TCRdb stores just in-frame clones and leaves some out. V and J calls and clone size are given by that table; D and trimming were obtained from the DNA. The data contain hundreds of thousands of clones, 86% of them singletons. The germline V gene encodes CDR1 MGHRA and CDR2 YSYEKL. V shed 4 bases, J shed 3 bases, and the junction held 9 bases outside the gene matches. This CDR3 has 17 amino acids.

The sample comprised peripheral blood. The chain carries TRBV4-1 and TRBJ2-2, with TRBD1 identical over 9 bases. This sequence was found in a woman aged 30 to 39 with active or convalescent COVID-19. The CDR3 DNA reads as TGCGCCAGCAGCCGATGGGGACAGGGCTTTGACACCGGGGAGCTGTTTTTT. It specifies CASSRWGQGFDTGELFF.